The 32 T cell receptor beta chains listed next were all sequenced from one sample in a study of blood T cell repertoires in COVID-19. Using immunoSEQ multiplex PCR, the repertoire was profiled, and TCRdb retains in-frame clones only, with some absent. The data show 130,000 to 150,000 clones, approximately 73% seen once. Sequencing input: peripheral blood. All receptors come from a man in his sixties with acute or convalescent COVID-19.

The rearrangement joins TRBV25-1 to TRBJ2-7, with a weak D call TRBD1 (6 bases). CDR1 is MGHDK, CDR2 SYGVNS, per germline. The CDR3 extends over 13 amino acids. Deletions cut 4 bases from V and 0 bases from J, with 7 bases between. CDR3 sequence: CASSGDISYEQYF. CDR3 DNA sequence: TGTGCCAGCAGTGGGGACATCTCCTACGAGCAGTACTTC.

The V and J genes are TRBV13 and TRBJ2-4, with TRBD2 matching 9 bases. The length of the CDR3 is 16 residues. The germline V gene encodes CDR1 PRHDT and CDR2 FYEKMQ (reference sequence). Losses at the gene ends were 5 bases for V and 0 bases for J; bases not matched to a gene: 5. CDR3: CASSTWTSEAKNIQYF. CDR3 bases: TGTGCCAGCAGCACATGGACTAGCGAAGCCAAAAACATTCAGTACTTC.

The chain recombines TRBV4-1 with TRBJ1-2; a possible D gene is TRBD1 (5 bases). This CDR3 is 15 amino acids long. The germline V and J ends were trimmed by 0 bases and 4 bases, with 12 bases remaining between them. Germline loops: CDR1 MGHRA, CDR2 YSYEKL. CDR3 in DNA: TGCGCCAGCAGCCAAGAAGCAGGGCCGATCTATGGCTACACCTTC. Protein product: CASSQEAGPIYGYTF.

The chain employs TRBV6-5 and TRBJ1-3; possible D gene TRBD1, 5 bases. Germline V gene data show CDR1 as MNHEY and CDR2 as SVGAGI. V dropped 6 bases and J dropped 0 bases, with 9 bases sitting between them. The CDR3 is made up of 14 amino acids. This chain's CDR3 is CASSRTTSGNTIYF. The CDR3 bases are TGTGCCAGCAGCAGGACAACCTCTGGAAACACCATATATTTT.

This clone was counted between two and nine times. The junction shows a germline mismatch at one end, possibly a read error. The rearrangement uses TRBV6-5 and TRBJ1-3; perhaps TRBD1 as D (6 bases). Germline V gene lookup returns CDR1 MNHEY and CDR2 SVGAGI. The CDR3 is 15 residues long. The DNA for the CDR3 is TGTGCCAGCAGTGACTCGGGGGCGCGGGGAAACACCATATATTTT. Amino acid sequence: CASSDSGARGNTIYF.

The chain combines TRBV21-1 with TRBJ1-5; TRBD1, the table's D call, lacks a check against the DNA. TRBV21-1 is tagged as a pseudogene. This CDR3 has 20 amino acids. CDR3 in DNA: TGTGCCAGCAGCAAAAAAAGGGACAGGGGGAAGAGGTGTAGCAATCAGCCCCAGCATTTT. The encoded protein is CASSKKRDRGKRCSNQPQHF.

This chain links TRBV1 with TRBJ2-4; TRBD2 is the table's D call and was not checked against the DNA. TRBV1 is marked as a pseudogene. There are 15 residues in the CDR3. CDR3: CTSSRLAGAKNIQYF. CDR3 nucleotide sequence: TGCACCAGCAGCCGACTAGCGGGAGCCAAAAACATTCAGTACTTC.

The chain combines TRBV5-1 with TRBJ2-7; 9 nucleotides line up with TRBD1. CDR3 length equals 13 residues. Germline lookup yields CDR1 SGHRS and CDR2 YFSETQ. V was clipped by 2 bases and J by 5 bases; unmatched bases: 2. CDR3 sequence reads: CASSFGTGNEQYF. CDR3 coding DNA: TGCGCCAGCAGCTTTGGGACAGGGAACGAGCAGTACTTC.

CDR3 amino acids: CASSRTSGRTGSYNEQFF. Written as DNA, the CDR3 is TGTGCCAGCAGTCGGACTAGCGGGCGTACGGGGTCCTACAATGAGCAGTTCTTC. The V call is TRBV6-6, the J call TRBJ2-1; the match to TRBD2 covers 11 bases. Germline CDR1 and CDR2: MNHNY and SVGAGI (reference sequence). The V segment lost 5 bases and the J segment 1 base; nucleotides outside the gene matches: 10. The CDR3 consists of 18 residues.

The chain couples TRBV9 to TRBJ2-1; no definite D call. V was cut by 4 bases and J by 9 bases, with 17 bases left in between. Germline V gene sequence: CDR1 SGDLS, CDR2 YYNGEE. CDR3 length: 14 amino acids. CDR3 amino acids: CASSPSGRLREQFF. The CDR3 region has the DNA TGTGCCAGCAGCCCCTCGGGTAGGCTACGTGAGCAGTTCTTC.

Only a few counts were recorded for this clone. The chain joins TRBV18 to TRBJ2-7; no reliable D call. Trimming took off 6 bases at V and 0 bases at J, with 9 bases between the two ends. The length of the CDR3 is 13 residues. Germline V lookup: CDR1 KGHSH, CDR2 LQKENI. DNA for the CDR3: TGTGCCAGCTCCCACCCGAGCTCCTACGAGCAGTACTTC. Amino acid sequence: CASSHPSSYEQYF.

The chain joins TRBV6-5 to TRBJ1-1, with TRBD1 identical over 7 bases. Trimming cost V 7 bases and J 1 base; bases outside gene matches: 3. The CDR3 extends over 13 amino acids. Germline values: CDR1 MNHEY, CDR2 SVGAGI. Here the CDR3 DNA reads TGTGCCAGCACACGGACAGGGAACACTGAAGCTTTCTTT. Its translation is CASTRTGNTEAFF.

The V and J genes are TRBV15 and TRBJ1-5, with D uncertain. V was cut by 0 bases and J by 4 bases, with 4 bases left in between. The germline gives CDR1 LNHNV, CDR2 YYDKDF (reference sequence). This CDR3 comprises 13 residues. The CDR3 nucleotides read TGTGCCACCAGCAGAGATGAGAATCAGCCCCAGCATTTT. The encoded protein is CATSRDENQPQHF.

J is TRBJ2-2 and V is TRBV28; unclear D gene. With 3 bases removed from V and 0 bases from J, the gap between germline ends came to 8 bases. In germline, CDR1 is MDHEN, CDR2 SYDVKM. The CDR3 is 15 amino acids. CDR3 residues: CASSFSLANTGELFF. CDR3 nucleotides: TGTGCCAGCAGTTTTAGCCTGGCGAACACCGGGGAGCTGTTTTTT.

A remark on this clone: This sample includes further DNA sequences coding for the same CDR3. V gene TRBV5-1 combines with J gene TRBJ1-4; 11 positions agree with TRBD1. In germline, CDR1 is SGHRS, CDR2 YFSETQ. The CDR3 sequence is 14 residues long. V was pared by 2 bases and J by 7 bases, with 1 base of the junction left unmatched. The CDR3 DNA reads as TGCGCCAGCAGCTTTGGACAGGGGGCTGAAAAACTGTTTTTT. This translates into CASSFGQGAEKLFF.

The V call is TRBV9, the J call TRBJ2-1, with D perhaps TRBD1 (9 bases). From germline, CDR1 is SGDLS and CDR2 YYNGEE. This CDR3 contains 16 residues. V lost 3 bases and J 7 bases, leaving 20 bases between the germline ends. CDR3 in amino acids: CASSARGGGTGNEQFF. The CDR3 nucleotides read TGTGCCAGCAGCGCCCGGGGGGGCGGGACAGGGAATGAGCAGTTCTTC.

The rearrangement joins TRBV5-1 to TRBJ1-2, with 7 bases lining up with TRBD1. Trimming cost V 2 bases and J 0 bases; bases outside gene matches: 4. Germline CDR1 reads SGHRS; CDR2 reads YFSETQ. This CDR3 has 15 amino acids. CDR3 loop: CASSFGTETNYGYTF. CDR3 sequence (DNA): TGCGCCAGCAGCTTTGGGACAGAGACTAACTATGGCTACACCTTC. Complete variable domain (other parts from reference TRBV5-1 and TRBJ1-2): KAGVTQTPRYLIKTRGQQVTLSCSPISGHRSVSWYQQTPGQGLQFLFEYFSETQRNKGNFPGRFSGRQFSNSRSEMNVSTLELGDSALYLCASSFGTETNYGYTFGSGTRLTVV.

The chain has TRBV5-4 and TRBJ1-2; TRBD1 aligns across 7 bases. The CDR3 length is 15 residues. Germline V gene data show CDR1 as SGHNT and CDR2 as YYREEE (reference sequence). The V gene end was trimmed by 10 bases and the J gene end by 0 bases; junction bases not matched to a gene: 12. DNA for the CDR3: TGTGCCCTCTCGAGGGGGGACAGCCCTAACTATGGCTACACCTTC. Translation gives CALSRGDSPNYGYTF.

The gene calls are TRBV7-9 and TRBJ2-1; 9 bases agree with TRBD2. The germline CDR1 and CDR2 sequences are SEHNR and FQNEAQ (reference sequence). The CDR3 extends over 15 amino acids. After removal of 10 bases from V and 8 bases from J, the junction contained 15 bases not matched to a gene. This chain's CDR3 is CANLTSGQKSYEQFF. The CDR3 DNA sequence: TGTGCCAACCTGACTAGCGGCCAGAAATCCTATGAGCAGTTCTTC.

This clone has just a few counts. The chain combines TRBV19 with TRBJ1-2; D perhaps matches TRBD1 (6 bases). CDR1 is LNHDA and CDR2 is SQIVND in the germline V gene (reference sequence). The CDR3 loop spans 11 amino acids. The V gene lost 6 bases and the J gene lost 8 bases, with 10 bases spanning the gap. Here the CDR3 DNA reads TGTGCCAGTAGAAATACAGGGGGCTACACCTTC. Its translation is CASRNTGGYTF.

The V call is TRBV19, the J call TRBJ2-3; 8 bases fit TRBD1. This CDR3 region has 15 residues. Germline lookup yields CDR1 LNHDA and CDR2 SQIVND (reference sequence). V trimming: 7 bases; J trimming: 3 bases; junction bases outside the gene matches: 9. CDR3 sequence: CASNRRTGTTDTQYF. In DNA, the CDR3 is TGTGCCAGTAATAGGAGGACAGGGACTACAGATACGCAGTATTTT. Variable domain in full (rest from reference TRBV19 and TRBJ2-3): DGGITQSPKYLFRKEGQNVTLSCEQNLNHDAMYWYRQDPGQGLRLIYYSQIVNDFQKGDIAEGYSVSREKKESFPLTVTSAQKNPTAFYLCASNRRTGTTDTQYFGPGTRLTVL.

DNA of the CDR3: TGTGCCACCGCCCAGGGGGCGCGGAGCAATCAGCCCCAGCATTTT. As protein: CATAQGARSNQPQHF. This chain uses TRBV24-1 with TRBJ1-5; TRBD1 matches at 8 bases. The CDR3 spans 15 residues. From germline, CDR1 is KGHDR and CDR2 SFDVKD. V gave up 9 bases and J gave up 1 base; unmatched junction bases: 7.

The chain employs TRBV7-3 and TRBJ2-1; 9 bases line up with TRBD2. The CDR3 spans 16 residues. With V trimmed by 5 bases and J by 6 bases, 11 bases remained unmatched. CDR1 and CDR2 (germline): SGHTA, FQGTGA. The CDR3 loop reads CASSPGGSGRGNEQFF. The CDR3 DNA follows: TGTGCCAGCAGCCCGGGGGGTAGCGGGAGAGGCAATGAGCAGTTCTTC.

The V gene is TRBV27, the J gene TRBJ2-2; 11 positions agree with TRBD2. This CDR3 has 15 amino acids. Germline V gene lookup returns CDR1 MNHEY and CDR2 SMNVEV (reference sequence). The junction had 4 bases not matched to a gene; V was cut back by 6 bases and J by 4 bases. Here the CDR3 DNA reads TGTGCCAGCAGCCTTACTAGCGGGGGCACCGGGGAGCTGTTTTTT. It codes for CASSLTSGGTGELFF.

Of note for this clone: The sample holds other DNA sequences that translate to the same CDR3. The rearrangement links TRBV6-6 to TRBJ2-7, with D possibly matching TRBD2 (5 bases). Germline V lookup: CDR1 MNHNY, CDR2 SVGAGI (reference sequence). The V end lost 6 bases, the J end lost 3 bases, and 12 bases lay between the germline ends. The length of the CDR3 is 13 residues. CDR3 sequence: CASSPTGNYEQYF. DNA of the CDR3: TGTGCCAGCAGCCCGACGGGGAACTACGAGCAGTACTTC.

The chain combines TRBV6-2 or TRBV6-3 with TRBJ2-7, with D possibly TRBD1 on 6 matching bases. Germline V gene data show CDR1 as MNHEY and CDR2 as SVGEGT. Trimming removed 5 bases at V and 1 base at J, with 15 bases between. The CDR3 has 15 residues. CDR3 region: CASSRTAGQSYEQYF. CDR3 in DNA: TGTGCCAGCAGTCGTACGGCTGGACAGTCCTACGAGCAGTACTTC.

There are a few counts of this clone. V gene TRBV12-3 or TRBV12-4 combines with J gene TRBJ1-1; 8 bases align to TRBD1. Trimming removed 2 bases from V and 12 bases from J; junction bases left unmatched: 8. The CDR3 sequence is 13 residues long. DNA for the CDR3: TGTGCCAGCAGTTTATGGGACAGGAAAAGGTCTTTCTTT. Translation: CASSLWDRKRSFF.

The CDR3 here is CASSSAGGPRADTQYF. CDR3 sequence (DNA): TGTGCCAGCAGCTCGGCGGGAGGGCCCCGAGCAGATACGCAGTATTTT. The chain employs TRBV7-3 and TRBJ2-3; 9 bases map to TRBD2. Losses at the gene ends were 4 bases for V and 4 bases for J; bases not matched to a gene: 9. This CDR3 has 16 amino acids. Germline assignment: CDR1 SGHTA and CDR2 FQGTGA.

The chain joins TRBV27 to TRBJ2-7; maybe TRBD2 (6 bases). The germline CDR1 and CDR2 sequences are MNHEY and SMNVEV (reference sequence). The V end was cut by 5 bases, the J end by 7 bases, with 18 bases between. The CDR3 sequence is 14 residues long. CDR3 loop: CASSPRDWDGEQYF. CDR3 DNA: TGTGCCAGCAGTCCCCGGGACTGGGACGGGGAGCAGTACTTC.

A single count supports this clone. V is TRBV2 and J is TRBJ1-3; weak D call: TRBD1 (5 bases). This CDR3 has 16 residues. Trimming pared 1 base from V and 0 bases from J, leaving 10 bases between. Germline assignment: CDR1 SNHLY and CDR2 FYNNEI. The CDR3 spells CASSEVVGVSGNTIYF. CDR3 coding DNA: TGTGCCAGCAGTGAAGTTGTAGGGGTCTCTGGAAACACCATATATTTT.

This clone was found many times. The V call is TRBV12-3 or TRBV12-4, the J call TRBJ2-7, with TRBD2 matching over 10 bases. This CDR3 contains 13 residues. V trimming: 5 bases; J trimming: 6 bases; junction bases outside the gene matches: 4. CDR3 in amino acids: CASSPGLASEQYF. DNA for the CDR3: TGTGCCAGCAGTCCGGGACTAGCGAGCGAGCAGTACTTC.

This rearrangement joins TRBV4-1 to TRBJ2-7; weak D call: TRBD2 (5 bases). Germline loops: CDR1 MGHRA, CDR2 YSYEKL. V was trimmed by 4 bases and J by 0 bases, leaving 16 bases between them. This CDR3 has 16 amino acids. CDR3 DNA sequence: TGCGCCAGCAGCCCTAAACTGAGGGAATTCTCCTACGAGCAGTACTTC. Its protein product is CASSPKLREFSYEQYF.